This TCR beta chain is from a study of T-cell memory formation after mild COVID-19. Findings of the study overall: Contracting CD4+ clones lay largely in CM and EM, with CD8+ ones residing in EMRA. Clones that contracted from day 15 to 85 were balanced CD4/CD8, while later expanders leaned CD4+.

TCRdb processed the 5' RACE reads anew with MiXCR; each CDR3 protein has one entry. The sample consists of 350,000 to 450,000 distinct CDR3 sequences, 20% to 25% of them appearing once. This clonotype was observed at least ten times. Antigen: not known. Per germline, CDR1 MNHNY and CDR2 SVGAGI (reference sequence). Trimming removed 2 bases at V and 0 bases at J, with 17 bases between. CDR3 length equals 17 residues. This chain links TRBV6-6 with TRBJ2-7; D is ambiguous. The clonotype originates from an adult woman who had mild COVID-19 (a few samples of this study predate the infection). Cell type and time point are not known. The sequenced sample consisted of PBMCs or a T cell subset sorted from them (not recorded which). The CDR3 is CASSYQKTSRSSYEQYF. The CDR3 nucleotides are TGTGCCAGCAGTTACCAAAAAACAAGTAGGAGCTCCTACGAGCAGTACTTC.